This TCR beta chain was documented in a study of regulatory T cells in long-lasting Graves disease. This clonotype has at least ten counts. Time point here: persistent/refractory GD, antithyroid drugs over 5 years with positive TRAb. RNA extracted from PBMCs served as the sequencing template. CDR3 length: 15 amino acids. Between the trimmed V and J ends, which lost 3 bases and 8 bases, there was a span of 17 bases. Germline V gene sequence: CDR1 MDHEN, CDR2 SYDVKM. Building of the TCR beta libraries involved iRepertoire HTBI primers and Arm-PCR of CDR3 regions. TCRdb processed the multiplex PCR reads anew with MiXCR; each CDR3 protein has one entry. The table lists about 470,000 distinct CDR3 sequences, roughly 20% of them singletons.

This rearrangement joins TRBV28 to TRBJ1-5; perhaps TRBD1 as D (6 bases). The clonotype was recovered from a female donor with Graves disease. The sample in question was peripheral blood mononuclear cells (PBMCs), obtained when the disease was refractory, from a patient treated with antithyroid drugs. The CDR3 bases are TGTGCCAGCAGTTTCGTCGGGGGGCGCAAGAAGCCCCAGCATTTT. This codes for CASSFVGGRKKPQHF.